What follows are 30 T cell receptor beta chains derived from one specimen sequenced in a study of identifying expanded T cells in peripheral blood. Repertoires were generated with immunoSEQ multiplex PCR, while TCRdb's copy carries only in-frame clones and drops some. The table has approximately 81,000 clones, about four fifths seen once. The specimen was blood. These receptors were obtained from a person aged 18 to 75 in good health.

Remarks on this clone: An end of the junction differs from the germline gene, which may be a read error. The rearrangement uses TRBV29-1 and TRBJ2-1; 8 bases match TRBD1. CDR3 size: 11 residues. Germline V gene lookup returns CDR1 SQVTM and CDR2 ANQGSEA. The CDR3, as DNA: TGCAGCGTTCAACGGGACAGGTTCTTCGTCTTC. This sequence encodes CSVQRDRFFVF.

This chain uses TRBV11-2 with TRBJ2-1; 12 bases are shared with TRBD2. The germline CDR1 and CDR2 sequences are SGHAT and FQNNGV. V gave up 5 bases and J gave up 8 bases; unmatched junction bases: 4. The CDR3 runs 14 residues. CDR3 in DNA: TGTGCCAGCAGCCTCGGACTAGCGGGACATGAGCAGTTCTTC. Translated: CASSLGLAGHEQFF.

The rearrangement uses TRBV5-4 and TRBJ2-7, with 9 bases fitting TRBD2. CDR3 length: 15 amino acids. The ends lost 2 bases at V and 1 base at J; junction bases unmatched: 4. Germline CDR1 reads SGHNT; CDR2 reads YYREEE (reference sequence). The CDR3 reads CASSFSGRLSYEQYF. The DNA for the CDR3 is TGTGCCAGCAGCTTTAGCGGGAGACTGTCCTACGAGCAGTACTTC.

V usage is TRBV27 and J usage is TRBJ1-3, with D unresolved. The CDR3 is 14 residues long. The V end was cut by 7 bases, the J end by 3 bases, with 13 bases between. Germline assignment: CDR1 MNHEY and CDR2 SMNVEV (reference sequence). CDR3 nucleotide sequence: TGTGCCAGCAAGAGGTCTAAGAATGGAAACACCATATATTTT. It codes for CASKRSKNGNTIYF.

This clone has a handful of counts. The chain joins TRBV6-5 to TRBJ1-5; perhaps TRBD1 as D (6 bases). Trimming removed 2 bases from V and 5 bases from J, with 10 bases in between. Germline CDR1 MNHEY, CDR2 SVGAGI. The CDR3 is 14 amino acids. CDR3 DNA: TGTGCCAGCAGTTACCAACAGGGTTATCAGCCCCAGCATTTT. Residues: CASSYQQGYQPQHF.

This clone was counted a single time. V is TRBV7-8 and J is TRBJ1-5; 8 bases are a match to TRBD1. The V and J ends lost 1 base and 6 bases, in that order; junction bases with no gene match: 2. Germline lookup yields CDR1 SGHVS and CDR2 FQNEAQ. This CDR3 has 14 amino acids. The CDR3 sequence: CASSLGTGSQPQHF. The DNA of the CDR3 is TGTGCCAGCAGCTTAGGGACAGGGAGTCAGCCCCAGCATTTT.

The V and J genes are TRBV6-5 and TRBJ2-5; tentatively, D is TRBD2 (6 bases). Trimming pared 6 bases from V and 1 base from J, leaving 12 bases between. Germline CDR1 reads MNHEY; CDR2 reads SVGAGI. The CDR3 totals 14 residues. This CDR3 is CASRSLATQETQYF. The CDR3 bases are TGTGCCAGCAGATCGCTAGCGACCCAAGAGACCCAGTACTTC.

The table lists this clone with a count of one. In DNA, the CDR3 is TGTGCCAGCAGTGAATACGGTAGCAGGGCGGTCGAGCAGTACTTC. The encoded protein is CASSEYGSRAVEQYF. The genes are TRBV25-1 and TRBJ2-7, with D possibly matching TRBD1 (5 bases). Between the trimmed V and J ends, which lost 0 bases and 6 bases, there was a span of 15 bases. The germline CDR1 and CDR2 sequences are MGHDK and SYGVNS. The CDR3 spans 15 residues.

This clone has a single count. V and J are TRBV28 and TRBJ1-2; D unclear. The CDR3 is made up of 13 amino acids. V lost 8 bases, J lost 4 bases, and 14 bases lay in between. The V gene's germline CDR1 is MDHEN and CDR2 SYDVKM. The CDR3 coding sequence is TGTGCCAGCCTTAATACAGTAGGCTATGGCTACACCTTC. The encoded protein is CASLNTVGYGYTF.

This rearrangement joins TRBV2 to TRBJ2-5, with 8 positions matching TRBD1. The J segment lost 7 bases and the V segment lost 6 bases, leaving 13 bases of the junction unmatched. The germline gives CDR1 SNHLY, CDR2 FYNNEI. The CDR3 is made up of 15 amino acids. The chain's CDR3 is CASRQGQGQARTQYF. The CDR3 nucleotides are TGTGCCAGCAGGCAAGGACAGGGCCAAGCTAGGACCCAGTACTTC.

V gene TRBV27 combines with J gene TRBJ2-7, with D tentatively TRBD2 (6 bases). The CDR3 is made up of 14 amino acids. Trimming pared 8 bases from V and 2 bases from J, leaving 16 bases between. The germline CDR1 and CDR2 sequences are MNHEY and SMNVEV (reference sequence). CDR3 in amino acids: CASRSIAETYEQYF. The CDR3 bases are TGTGCCAGCCGGAGTATAGCGGAAACCTACGAGCAGTACTTC.

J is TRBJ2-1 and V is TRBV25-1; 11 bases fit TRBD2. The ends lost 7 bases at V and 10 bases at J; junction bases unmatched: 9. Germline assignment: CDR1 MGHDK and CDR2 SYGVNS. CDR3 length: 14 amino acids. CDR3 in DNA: TGTGCCAGCACCATTAGCGGGAGGGCCACGGAGCAGTTCTTC. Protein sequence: CASTISGRATEQFF.

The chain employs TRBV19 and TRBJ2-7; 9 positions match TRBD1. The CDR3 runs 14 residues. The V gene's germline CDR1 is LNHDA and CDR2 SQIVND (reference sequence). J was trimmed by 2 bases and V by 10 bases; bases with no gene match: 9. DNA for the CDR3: TGTGCCATTCTCTTCCGGGACAGGGCCTACGAGCAGTACTTC. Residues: CAILFRDRAYEQYF.

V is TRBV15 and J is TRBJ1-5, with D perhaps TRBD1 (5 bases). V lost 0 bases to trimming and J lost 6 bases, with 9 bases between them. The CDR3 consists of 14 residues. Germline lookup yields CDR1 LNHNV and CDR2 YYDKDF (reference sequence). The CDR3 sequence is CATSREGGGQPQHF. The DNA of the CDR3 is TGTGCCACCAGCAGAGAGGGGGGGGGTCAGCCCCAGCATTTT. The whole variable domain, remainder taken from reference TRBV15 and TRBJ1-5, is DAMVIQNPRYQVTQFGKPVTLSCSQTLNHNVMYWYQQKSSQAPKLLFHYYDKDFNNEADTPDNFQSRRPNTSFCFLDIRSPGLGDTAMYLCATSREGGGQPQHFGDGTRLSIL.

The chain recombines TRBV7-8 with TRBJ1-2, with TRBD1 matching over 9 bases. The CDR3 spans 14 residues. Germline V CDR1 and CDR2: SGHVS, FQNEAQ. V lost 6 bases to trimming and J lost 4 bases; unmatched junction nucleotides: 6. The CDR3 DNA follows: TGTGCCAGCAGACTTCCGGGACAGGGCTATGGCTACACCTTC. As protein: CASRLPGQGYGYTF.

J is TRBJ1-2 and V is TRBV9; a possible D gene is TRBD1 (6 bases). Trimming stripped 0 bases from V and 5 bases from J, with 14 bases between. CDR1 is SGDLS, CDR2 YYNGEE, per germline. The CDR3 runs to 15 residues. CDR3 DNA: TGTGCCAGCAGCGTAGGTGGGGGCCAGGAATATGGCTACACCTTC. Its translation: CASSVGGGQEYGYTF. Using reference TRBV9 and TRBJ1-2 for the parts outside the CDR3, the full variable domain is DSGVTQTPKHLITATGQRVTLRCSPRSGDLSVYWYQQSLDQGLQFLIQYYNGEERAKGNILERFSAQQFPDLHSELNLSSLELGDSALYFCASSVGGGQEYGYTFGSGTRLTVV.

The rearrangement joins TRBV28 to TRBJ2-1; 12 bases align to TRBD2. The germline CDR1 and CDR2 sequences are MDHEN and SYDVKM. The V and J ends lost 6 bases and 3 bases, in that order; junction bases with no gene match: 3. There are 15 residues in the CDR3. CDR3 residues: CASSLAGGYYNEQFF. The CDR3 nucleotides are TGTGCCAGCAGCCTAGCGGGAGGGTACTACAATGAGCAGTTCTTC.

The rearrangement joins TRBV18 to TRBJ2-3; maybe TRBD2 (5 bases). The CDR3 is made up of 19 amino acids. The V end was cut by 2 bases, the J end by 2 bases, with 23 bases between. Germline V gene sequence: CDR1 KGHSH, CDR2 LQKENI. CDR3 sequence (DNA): TGTGCCAGCTCACCAGTTCTTGCGAGCGGCGGGCAATCCACAGATACGCAGTATTTT. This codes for CASSPVLASGGQSTDTQYF.

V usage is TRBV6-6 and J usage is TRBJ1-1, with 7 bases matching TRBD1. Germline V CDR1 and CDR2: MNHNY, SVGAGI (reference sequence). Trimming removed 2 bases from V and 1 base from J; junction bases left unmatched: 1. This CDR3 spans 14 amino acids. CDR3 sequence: CASSYRGQNTEAFF. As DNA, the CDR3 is TGTGCCAGCAGTTACAGGGGGCAGAACACTGAAGCTTTCTTT.

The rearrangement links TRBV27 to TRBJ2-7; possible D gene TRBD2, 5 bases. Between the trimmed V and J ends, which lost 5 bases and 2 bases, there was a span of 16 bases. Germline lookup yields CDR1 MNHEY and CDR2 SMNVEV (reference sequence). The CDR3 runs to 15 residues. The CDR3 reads CASSTTTTLTYEQYF. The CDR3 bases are TGTGCCAGCAGTACGACTACGACTCTCACCTACGAGCAGTACTTC.

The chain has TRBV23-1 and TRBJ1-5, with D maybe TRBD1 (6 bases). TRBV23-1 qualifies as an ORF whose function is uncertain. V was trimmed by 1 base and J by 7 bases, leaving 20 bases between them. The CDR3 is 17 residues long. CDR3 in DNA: TGCGCCAGCAGTCAATACGATGGAAGGACAGTGGGACAGCCCCAGCATTTT. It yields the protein CASSQYDGRTVGQPQHF.

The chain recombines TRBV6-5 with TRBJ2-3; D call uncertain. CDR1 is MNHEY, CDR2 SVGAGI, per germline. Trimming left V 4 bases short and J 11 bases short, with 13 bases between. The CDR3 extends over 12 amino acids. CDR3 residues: CASSSVSLLQYF. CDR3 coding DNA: TGTGCCAGCAGTTCCGTTAGTTTACTGCAGTATTTT.

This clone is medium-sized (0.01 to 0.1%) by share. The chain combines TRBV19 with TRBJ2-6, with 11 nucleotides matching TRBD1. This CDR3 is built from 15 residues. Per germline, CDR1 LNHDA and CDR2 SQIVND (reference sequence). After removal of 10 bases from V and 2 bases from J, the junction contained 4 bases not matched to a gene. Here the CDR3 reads CATGTGGPGANVLTF. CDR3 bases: TGTGCCACCGGGACAGGGGGACCTGGGGCCAACGTCCTGACTTTC.

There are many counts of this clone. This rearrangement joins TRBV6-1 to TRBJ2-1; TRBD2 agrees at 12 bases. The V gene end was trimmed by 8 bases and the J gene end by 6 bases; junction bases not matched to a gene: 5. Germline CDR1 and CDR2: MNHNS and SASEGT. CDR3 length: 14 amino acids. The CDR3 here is CASGGLAGFNEQFF. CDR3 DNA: TGTGCCAGCGGAGGACTAGCGGGATTCAATGAGCAGTTCTTC.

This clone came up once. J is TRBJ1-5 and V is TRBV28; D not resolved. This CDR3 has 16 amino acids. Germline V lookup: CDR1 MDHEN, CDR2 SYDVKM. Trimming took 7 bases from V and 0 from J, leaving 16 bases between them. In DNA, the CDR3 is TGTGCCAGCACCAACCTTGGAGAAGTTAGCAATCAGCCCCAGCATTTT. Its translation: CASTNLGEVSNQPQHF.

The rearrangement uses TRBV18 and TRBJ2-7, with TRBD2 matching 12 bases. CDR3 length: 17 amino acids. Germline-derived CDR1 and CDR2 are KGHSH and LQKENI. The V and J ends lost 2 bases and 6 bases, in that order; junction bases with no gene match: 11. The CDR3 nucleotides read TGTGCCAGCTCACCAGCGACTAGCGGGAGAGTGAGTAGCGAGCAGTACTTC. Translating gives CASSPATSGRVSSEQYF.

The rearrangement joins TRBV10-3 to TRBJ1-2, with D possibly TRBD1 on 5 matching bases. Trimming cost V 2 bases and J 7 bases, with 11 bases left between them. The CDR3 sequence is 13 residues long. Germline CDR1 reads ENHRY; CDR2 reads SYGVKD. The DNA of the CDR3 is TGTGCCATCAGTGAGGGCAGGGCGGGTGGCTACACCTTC. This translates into CAISEGRAGGYTF.

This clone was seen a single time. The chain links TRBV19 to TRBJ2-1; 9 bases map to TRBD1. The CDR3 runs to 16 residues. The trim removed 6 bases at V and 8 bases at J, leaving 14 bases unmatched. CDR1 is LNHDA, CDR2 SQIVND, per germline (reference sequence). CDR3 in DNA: TGTGCCAGTAGCTCTCGACAGGGGGGCACAAGGGATGAGCAGTTCTTC. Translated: CASSSRQGGTRDEQFF.

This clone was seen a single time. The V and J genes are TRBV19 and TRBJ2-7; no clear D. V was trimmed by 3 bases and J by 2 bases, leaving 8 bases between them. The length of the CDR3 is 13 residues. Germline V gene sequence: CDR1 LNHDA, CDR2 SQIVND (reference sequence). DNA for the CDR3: TGTGCCAGTAGTATCTCCTCGGCCTACGAGCAGTACTTC. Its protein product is CASSISSAYEQYF.

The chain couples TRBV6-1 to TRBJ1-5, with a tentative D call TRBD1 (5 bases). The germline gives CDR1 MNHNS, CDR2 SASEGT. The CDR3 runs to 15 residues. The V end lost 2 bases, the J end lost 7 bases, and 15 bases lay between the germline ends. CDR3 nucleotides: TGTGCCAGCAGTGAATTTGGGCAGGGCGGACAGCCCCAGCATTTT. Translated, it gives CASSEFGQGGQPQHF.